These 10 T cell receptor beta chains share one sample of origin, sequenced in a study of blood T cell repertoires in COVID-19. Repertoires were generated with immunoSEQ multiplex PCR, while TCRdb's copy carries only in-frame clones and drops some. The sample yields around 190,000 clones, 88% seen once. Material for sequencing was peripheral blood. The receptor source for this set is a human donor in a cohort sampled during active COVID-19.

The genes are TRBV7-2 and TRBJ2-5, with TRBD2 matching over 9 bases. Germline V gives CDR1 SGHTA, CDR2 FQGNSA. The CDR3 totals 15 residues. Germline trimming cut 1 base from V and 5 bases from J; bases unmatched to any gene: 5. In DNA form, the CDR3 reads TGTGCCAGCAGCTTAGGTTCTAGCGGGATCGAGACCCAGTACTTC. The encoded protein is CASSLGSSGIETQYF.

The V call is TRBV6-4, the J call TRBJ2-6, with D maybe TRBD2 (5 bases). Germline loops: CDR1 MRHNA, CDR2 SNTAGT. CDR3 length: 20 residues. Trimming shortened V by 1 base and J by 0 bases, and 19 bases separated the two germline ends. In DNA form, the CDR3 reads TGTGCCAGCAGTGACTTGAAACTCATTTCGGGGAACTCTGGGGCCAACGTCCTGACTTTC. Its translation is CASSDLKLISGNSGANVLTF.

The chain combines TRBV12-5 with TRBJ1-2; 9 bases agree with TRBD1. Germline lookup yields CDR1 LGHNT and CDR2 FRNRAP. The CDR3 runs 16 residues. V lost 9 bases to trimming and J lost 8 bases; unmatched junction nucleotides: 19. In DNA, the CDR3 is TGTGCTAGGCTCCCGAGGACAGGGGCCACTAGGAGAGGCTACACCTTC. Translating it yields CARLPRTGATRRGYTF. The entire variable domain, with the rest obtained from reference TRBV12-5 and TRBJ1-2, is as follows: DARVTQTPRHKVTEMGQEVTMRCQPILGHNTVFWYRQTMMQGLELLAYFRNRAPLDDSGMPKDRFSAEMPDATLATLKIQPSEPRDSAVYFCARLPRTGATRRGYTFGSGTRLTVV.

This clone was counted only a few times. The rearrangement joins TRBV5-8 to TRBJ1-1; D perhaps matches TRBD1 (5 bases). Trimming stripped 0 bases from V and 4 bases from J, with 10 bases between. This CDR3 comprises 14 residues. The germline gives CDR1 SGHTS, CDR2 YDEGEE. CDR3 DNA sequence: TGTGCCAGCAGCTTGGAGTGGGGCTCCACTGAAGCTTTCTTT. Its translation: CASSLEWGSTEAFF.

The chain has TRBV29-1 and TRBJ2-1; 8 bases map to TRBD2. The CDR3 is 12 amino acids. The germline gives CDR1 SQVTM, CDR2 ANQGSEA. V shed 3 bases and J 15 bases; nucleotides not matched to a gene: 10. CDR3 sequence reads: CSVDSAGVRRFF. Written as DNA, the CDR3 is TGCAGCGTTGATTCAGCGGGAGTTCGTCGGTTCTTC.

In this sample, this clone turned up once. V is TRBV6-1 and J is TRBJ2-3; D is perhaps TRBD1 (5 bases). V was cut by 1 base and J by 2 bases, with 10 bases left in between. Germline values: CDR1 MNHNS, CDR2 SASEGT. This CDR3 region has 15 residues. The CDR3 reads CASSEGSRATDTQYF. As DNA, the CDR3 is TGTGCCAGCAGTGAAGGGAGCAGGGCCACAGATACGCAGTATTTT.

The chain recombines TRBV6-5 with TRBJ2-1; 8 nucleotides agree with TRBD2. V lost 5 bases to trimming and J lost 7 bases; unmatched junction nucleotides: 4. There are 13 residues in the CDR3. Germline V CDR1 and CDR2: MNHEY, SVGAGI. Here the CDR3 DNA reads TGTGCCAGCAGTCCGGGGGGGGCGAATGAGCAGTTCTTC. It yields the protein CASSPGGANEQFF.

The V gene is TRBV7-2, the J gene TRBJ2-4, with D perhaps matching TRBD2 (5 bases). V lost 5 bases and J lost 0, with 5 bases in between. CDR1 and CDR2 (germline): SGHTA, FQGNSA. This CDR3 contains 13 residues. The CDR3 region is CASSGGAKNIQYF. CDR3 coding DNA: TGTGCCAGCAGCGGAGGAGCCAAAAACATTCAGTACTTC.

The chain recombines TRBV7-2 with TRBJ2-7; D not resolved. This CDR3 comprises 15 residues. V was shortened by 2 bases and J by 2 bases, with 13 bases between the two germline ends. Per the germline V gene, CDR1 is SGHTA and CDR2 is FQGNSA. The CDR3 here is CASSLQLRTTYEQYF. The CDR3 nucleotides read TGTGCCAGCAGCTTACAACTACGAACCACCTACGAGCAGTACTTC.

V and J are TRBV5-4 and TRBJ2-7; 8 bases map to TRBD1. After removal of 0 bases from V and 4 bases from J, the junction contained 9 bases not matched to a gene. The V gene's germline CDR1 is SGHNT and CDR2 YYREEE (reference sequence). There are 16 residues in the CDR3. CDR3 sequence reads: CASSLDGDRTLYEQYF. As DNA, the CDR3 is TGTGCCAGCAGCTTGGATGGGGACAGGACCCTTTACGAGCAGTACTTC. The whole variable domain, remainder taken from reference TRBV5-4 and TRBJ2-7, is ETGVTQSPTHLIKTRGQQVTLRCSSQSGHNTVSWYQQALGQGPQFIFQYYREEENGRGNFPPRFSGLQFPNYSSELNVNALELDDSALYLCASSLDGDRTLYEQYFGPGTRLTVT.